These 18 T cell receptor beta chains came from one sample sequenced in a study of T cells in Graves' hyperthyroidism and ophthalmopathy (dated by TCRdb to about 2019). Library prep was done by multiplex PCR. The run used an Illumina HiSeq 2000. The TCR beta CDR3 regions were amplified from the RNA transcripts. For the first round of RT-PCR on the TCR CDR3, the HTBI primer set was used together with the Qiagen OneStep RT-PCR kit. The public reads were run again by TCRdb, first through fastp at Q25 and then through MiXCR, and only productive beta chains were kept. Entries are consolidated by CDR3 protein sequence, retaining the most common genes and DNA. A total of about 570,000 distinct CDR3 sequences appear in this sample, around 45% of them only once. The ten largest clones take up around 17% of the sample. The sequenced sample was peripheral blood or thyroid tissue (not recorded which). The receptors were sampled from an adult woman with Graves' disease, either hyperthyroidism or ophthalmopathy (not recorded which).

The rearrangement links TRBV6-6 to TRBJ2-2; no firm D call. The germline V gene has CDR1 MNHNY and CDR2 SVGAGI (reference sequence). There are 14 residues in the CDR3. V shed 4 bases and J shed 2 bases, with 8 bases lying between them. DNA for the CDR3: TGTGCCAGCAGTTTTGACGAAAACACCGGGGAGCTGTTTTTT. As protein: CASSFDENTGELFF.

The chain has TRBV7-8 and TRBJ1-5, with D perhaps TRBD1 (5 bases). V was trimmed by 2 bases and J by 1 base, leaving 15 bases between them. The germline V gene has CDR1 SGHVS and CDR2 FQNEAQ. This CDR3 spans 17 amino acids. CDR3 DNA sequence: TGTGCCAGCAGCTTAAGGGAGGGGCGTCGGAGCAATCAGCCCCAGCATTTT. Its translation: CASSLREGRRSNQPQHF.

This chain connects TRBV10-3 to TRBJ1-1, with unresolved D. The CDR3 is made up of 13 amino acids. CDR1 is ENHRY and CDR2 is SYGVKD in the germline V gene. V lost 6 bases and J lost 0, with 8 bases in between. CDR3 coding DNA: TGTGCCATCAGCGACCGCATGAACACTGAAGCTTTCTTT. Amino acids: CAISDRMNTEAFF.

This sequence joins TRBV25-1 and TRBJ2-1; the D is unclear. The germline V gene has CDR1 MGHDK and CDR2 SYGVNS. This CDR3 has 14 residues. Trimming stripped 5 bases from V and 6 bases from J, with 14 bases between. The CDR3 reads CASSKDPKSNEQFF. The CDR3 bases are TGTGCCAGCAGTAAGGACCCGAAATCCAATGAGCAGTTCTTC.

The V and J genes are TRBV7-8 and TRBJ1-3; D is undetermined. V was cut by 5 bases and J by 10 bases, with 9 bases left in between. Looked up from germline, CDR1 is SGHVS and CDR2 is FQNEAQ. This CDR3 comprises 11 residues. The CDR3 DNA is TGTGCCAGCAGCCTAAATCCGACCATATATTTT. The encoded protein is CASSLNPTIYF.

This clonotype was counted at least ten times. The rearrangement links TRBV20-1 to TRBJ1-3, with 7 bases lining up with TRBD1. V trimming: 6 bases; J trimming: 0 bases; junction bases outside the gene matches: 8. The CDR3 loop spans 15 amino acids. The germline V gene has CDR1 DFQATT and CDR2 SNEGSKA (reference sequence). CDR3 residues: CSAPDRTSSGNTIYF. CDR3 DNA: TGCAGTGCCCCGGACAGGACGAGCTCTGGAAACACCATATATTTT.

This clonotype was detected a few times. This chain joins TRBV7-9 and TRBJ1-6, with D uncertain. The CDR3 totals 16 residues. Germline V gene sequence: CDR1 SEHNR, CDR2 FQNEAQ (reference sequence). Deletions cut 5 bases from V and 6 bases from J, with 17 bases between. Here the CDR3 reads CASSHEASLTNSPLHF. The DNA of the CDR3 is TGTGCCAGCAGCCACGAGGCTAGCTTAACTAATTCACCCCTCCACTTT.

This chain uses TRBV29-1 with TRBJ1-2, with TRBD1 matching 10 bases. The CDR3 totals 13 residues. V gave up 6 bases and J gave up 4 bases; unmatched junction bases: 5. The germline gives CDR1 SQVTM, CDR2 ANQGSEA. CDR3 in DNA: TGCAGCGTGGGGACAGGGGCCCTCTATGGCTACACCTTC. It codes for CSVGTGALYGYTF.

This chain's CDR3 is CASANSGSGGEQYF. CDR3 sequence (DNA): TGTGCCAGCGCCAACAGCGGGTCTGGGGGGGAGCAGTACTTC. This chain uses TRBV7-2 with TRBJ2-7; D possibly corresponds to TRBD2 (6 bases). The CDR3 loop spans 14 amino acids. Germline CDR1 SGHTA, CDR2 FQGNSA. Trimming shortened V by 8 bases and J by 7 bases, and 21 bases separated the two germline ends.

The table lists this clonotype with many counts. The chain is built from TRBV6-1 and TRBJ1-1; D is unresolved. The germline CDR1 and CDR2 sequences are MNHNS and SASEGT. CDR3 length: 11 amino acids. The V end was cut by 4 bases, the J end by 11 bases, with 11 bases between. For the CDR3, the DNA is TGTGCCAGCAGTGGAAAGGGCGAGGCTTTCTTT. Protein product: CASSGKGEAFF.

Here the CDR3 reads CAISGQSQETQYF. In DNA form, the CDR3 reads TGTGCCATCAGTGGACAGAGCCAAGAGACCCAGTACTTC. The rearrangement joins TRBV10-3 to TRBJ2-5, with D perhaps matching TRBD1 (5 bases). V was pared by 4 bases and J by 1 base, with 7 bases between. In germline, CDR1 is ENHRY, CDR2 SYGVKD. This CDR3 comprises 13 residues.

This clonotype has at least ten counts. V gene TRBV7-3 combines with J gene TRBJ2-7; 12 positions agree with TRBD2. Per germline, CDR1 SGHTA and CDR2 FQGTGA. The CDR3 extends over 15 amino acids. J gave up 2 bases and V 2 bases, and 1 base lay outside the gene matches. Here the CDR3 DNA reads TGTGCCAGCAGCTTACCTAGCGGGAGGGCCTACGAGCAGTACTTC. The encoded protein is CASSLPSGRAYEQYF.

The chain combines TRBV20-1 with TRBJ1-5; D call uncertain. The V and J ends lost 2 bases and 7 bases respectively, with 15 bases between them. CDR1 DFQATT and CDR2 SNEGSKA come from the germline V gene (reference sequence). This CDR3 region has 14 residues. The CDR3 DNA sequence: TGCAGTGCTAGACCGGGGTCCCTCGAGCAGCCCCAGCATTTT. This sequence encodes CSARPGSLEQPQHF.

As to this clonotype: At one boundary the junction diverges from the germline segment, which might be a read error. V and J are TRBV29-1 and TRBJ1-4, with D maybe TRBD1 (6 bases). The germline V gene encodes CDR1 SQVTM and CDR2 ANQGSEA. CDR3 length equals 13 residues. The CDR3 nucleotides read TGCAGCGTGGCTGTTTGGGGGCAAGGAAAACTGTTCTTT. Its translation is CSVAVWGQGKLFF.

A word on this clonotype: With a much larger clone just one base away, this may be a read error. V and J are TRBV9 and TRBJ1-1; 7 bases align to TRBD1. Germline assignment: CDR1 SGDLS and CDR2 YYNGEE. CDR3 length: 13 amino acids. DNA for the CDR3: TGTGCCAGCAGCGCACAGGGGAGGACTGAAGCTCTCTTT. It codes for CASSAQGRTEALF.

For this clonotype: The junction departs from germline at one end; a sequencing error may be responsible. The chain employs TRBV10-3 and TRBJ2-2, with 9 bases matching TRBD1. The CDR3 consists of 16 residues. Germline CDR1 is ENHRY and CDR2 is SYGVKD. CDR3 in amino acids: CAVRESTGGITGELFF. As DNA, the CDR3 is TGTGCCGTCAGGGAGAGTACAGGGGGCATCACCGGGGAGCTGTTTTTT.

This clonotype was recorded at least ten times. CDR3 sequence reads: CSAMEPINQPQHF. The CDR3 DNA reads TGCAGTGCGATGGAACCCATCAATCAGCCCCAGCATTTT. The chain is built from TRBV20-1 and TRBJ1-5; no clear D gene. The CDR3 runs to 13 residues. Between the trimmed V and J ends, which lost 6 bases and 3 bases, there was a span of 12 bases. Germline CDR1 reads DFQATT; CDR2 reads SNEGSKA (reference sequence).

The gene calls are TRBV24-1 and TRBJ2-4; tentative D call: TRBD2 (6 bases). The CDR3 has 11 amino acids. Germline loops: CDR1 KGHDR, CDR2 SFDVKD. The DNA of the CDR3 is TGTGCGACGGGGGACAAAAACATTCAGTACTTC. Protein sequence: CATGDKNIQYF.